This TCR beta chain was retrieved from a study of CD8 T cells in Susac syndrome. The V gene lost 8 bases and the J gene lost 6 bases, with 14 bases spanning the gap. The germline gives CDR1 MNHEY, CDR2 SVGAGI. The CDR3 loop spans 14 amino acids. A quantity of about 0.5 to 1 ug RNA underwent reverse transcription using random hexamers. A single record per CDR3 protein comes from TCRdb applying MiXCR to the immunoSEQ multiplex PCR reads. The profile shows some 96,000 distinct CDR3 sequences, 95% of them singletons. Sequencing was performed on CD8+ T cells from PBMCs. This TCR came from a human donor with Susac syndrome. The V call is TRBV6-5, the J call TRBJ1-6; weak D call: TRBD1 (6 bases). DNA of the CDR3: TGTGCCAGCGCCGGGGGCACCGCTAATTCACCCCTCCACTTT. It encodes CASAGGTANSPLHF.